This T cell receptor beta chain stems from a study of blood T cell repertoires in COVID-19. Turning to the study itself: Donors in the United States, Italy and Spain gave samples during acute or convalescent COVID-19. T cells, B-cell-depleted T cells, or PBMCs supplied cDNA or gDNA.

The V end was cut by 5 bases, the J end by 3 bases, with 10 bases between. CDR3 length: 13 amino acids. CDR1 and CDR2 (germline): SGHRS, YFSETQ. The protocol was immunoSEQ multiplex PCR, while the TCRdb copy is restricted to in-frame clones and leaves out a portion. The data contain about 160,000 clones, about 92% of them seen just once; the ten biggest clones take up about 18%. Input material: peripheral blood. This sequence was found in a man in his 60s with active or convalescent COVID-19. The rearrangement links TRBV5-1 to TRBJ2-3; D remains unclear. The DNA of the CDR3 is TGCGCCAGCAGTTGGGCCTGGACAGATACGCAGTATTTT. It specifies CASSWAWTDTQYF.